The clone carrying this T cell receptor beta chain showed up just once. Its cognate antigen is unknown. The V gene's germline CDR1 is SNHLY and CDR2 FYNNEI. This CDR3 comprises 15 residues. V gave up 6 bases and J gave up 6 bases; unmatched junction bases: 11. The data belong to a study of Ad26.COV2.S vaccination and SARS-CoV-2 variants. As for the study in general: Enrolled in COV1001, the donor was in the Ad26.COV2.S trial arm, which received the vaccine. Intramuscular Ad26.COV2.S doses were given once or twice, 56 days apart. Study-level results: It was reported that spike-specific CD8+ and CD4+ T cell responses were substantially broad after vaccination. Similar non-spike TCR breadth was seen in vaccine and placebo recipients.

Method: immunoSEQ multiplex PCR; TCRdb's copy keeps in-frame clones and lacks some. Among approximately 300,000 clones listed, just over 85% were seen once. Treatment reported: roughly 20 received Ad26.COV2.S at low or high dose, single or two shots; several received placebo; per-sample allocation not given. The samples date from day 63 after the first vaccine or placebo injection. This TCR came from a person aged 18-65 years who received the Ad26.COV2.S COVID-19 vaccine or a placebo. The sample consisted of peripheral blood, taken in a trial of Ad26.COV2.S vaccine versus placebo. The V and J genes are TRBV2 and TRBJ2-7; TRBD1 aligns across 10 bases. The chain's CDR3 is CASSLTGTGAAEQYF. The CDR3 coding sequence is TGTGCCAGCAGCCTCACCGGGACAGGGGCGGCCGAGCAGTACTTC.